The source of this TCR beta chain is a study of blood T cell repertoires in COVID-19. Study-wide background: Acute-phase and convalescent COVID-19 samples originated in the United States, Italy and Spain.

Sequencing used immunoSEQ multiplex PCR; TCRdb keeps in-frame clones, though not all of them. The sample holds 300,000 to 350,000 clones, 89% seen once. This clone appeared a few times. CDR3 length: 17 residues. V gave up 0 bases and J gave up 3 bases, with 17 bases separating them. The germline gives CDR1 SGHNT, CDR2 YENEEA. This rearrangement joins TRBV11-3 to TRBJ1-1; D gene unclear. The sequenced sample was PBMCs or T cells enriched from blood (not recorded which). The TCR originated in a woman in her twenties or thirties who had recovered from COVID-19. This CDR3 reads CASSLDLKSGEYTEAFF. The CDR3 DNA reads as TGTGCCAGCAGCTTAGATCTTAAGAGCGGAGAATACACTGAAGCTTTCTTT.